This TCR beta chain derives from a study of CD8 T cells in ankylosing spondylitis. Regarding the study as a whole: The study identified a TCR beta motif of roughly eight highly homologous variants that appeared characteristic of ankylosing spondylitis blood.

Germline-derived CDR1 and CDR2 are SGDLS and YYNGEE. Trimming left V 3 bases short and J 2 bases short, with 8 bases between. The CDR3 runs to 13 residues. A single record per CDR3 protein comes from TCRdb applying MiXCR to the 5' RACE reads. The data contain roughly 700,000 distinct CDR3 sequences, roughly 20% of them singletons. Ten or more counts support this clonotype. Its antigen is unidentified. The J gene is TRBJ1-1, the V gene TRBV9; no clear D. Sequencing input: blood, either unsorted or a sorted T cell fraction (not recorded which). This TCR was recovered from a male donor with ankylosing spondylitis. In nucleotides, the CDR3 is TGTGCCAGCAGCGGAACGAGTAACACTGAAGCTTTCTTT. It yields the protein CASSGTSNTEAFF.